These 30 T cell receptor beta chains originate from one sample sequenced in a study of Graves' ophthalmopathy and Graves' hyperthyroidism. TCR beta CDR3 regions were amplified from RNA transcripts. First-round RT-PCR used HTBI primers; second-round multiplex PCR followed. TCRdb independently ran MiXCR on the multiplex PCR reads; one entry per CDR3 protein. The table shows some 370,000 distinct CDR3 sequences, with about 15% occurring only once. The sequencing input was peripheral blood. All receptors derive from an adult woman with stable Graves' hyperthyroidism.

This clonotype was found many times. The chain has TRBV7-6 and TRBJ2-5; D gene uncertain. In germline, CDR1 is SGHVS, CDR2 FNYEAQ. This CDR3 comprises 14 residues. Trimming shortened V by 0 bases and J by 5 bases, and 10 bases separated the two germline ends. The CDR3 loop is CASSLAVAPETQYF. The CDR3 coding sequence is TGTGCCAGCAGCTTAGCAGTAGCTCCGGAGACCCAGTACTTC.

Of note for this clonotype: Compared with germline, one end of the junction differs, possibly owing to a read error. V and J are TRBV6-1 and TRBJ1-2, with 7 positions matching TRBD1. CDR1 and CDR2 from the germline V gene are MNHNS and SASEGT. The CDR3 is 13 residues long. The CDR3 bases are TGTGCCAGCACTACTGGACAGGCTTTTGGCTATACCTTC. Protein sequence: CASTTGQAFGYTF.

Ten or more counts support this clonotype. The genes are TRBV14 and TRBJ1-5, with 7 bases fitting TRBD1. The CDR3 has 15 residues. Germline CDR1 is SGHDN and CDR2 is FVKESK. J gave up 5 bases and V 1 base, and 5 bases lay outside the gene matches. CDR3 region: CASSQVGDSHQPQHF. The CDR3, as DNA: TGTGCCAGCAGCCAAGTCGGGGACAGCCATCAGCCCCAGCATTTT.

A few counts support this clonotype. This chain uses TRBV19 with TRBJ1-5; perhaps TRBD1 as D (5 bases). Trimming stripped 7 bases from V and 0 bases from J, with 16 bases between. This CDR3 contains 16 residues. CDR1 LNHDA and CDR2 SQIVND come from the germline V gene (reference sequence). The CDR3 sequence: CASILRGAHSNQPQHF. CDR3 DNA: TGTGCCAGTATTTTAAGGGGAGCCCATAGCAATCAGCCCCAGCATTTT.

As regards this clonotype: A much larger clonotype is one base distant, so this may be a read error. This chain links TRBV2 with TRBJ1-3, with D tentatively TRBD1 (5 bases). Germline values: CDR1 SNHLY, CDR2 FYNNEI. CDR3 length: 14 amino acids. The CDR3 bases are TGTGCCAGCAGTTCAGGGTTTGCTGGAACCACCATATATTTT. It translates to CASSSGFAGTTIYF.

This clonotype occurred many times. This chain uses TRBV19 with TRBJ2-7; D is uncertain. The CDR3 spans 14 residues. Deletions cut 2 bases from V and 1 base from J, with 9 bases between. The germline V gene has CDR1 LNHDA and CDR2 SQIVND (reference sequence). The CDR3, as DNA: TGTGCCAGTAGTATATGGACCGGTTCCTACGAGCAGTACTTC. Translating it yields CASSIWTGSYEQYF. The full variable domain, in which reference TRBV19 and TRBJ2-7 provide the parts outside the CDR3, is DGGITQSPKYLFRKEGQNVTLSCEQNLNHDAMYWYRQDPGQGLRLIYYSQIVNDFQKGDIAEGYSVSREKKESFPLTVTSAQKNPTAFYLCASSIWTGSYEQYFGPGTRLTVT.

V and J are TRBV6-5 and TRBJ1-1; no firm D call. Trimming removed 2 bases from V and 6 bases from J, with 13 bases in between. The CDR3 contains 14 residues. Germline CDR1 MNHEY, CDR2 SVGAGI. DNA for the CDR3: TGTGCCAGCAGTTACGGCGGATTTAGCGCTGAAGCTTTCTTT. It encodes CASSYGGFSAEAFF.

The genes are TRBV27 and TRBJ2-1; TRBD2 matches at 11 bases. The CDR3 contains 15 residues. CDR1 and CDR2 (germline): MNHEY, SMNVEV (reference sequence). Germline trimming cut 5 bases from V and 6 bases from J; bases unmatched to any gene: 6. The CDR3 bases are TGTGCCAGCAGTCCACTAGCGGGAGACTCCAATGAGCAGTTCTTC. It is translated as CASSPLAGDSNEQFF.

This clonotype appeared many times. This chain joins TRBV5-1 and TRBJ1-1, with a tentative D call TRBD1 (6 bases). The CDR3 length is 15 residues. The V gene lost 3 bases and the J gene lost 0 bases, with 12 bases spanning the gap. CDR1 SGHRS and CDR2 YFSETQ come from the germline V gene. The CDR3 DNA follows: TGCGCCAGCAGCTCGGGGGGGCTCATGAACACTGAAGCTTTCTTT. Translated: CASSSGGLMNTEAFF.

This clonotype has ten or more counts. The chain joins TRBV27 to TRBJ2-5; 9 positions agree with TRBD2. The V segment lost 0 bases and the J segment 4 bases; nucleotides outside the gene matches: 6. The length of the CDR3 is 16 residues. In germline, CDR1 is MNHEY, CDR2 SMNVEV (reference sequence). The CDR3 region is CASSLSSGSHRETQYF. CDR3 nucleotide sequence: TGTGCCAGCAGTTTATCTAGCGGGAGTCATCGAGAGACCCAGTACTTC.

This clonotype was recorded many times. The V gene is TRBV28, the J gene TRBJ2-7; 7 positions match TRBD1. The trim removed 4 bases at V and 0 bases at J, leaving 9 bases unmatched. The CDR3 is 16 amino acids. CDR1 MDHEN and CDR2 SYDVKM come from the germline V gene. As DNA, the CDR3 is TGTGCCAGCAGTTCTGACCGGACAGGACACTCCTACGAGCAGTACTTC. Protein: CASSSDRTGHSYEQYF.

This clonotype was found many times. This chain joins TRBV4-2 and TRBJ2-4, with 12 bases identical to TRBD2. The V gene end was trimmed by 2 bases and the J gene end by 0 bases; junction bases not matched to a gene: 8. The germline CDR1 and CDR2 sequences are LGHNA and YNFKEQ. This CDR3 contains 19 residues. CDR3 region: CASSQTTSGRTLAKNIQYF. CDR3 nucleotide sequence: TGTGCCAGCAGCCAAACGACTAGCGGGAGAACCCTAGCCAAAAACATTCAGTACTTC.

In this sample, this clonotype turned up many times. CDR3 nucleotides: TGCAGTGCTGGCCACTGGGGTCTTGGTCAGCCCCAGCATTTT. Translated: CSAGHWGLGQPQHF. This chain links TRBV20-1 with TRBJ1-5; D uncertain. From germline, CDR1 is DFQATT and CDR2 SNEGSKA (reference sequence). The CDR3 length is 14 residues. V was shortened by 5 bases and J by 6 bases, with 17 bases between the two germline ends.

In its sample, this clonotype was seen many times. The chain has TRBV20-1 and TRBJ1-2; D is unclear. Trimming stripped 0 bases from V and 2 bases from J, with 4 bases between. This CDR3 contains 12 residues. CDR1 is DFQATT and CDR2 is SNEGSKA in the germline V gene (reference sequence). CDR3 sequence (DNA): TGCAGTGCTAGAGAACAGAACTATGGCTACACCTTC. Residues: CSAREQNYGYTF.

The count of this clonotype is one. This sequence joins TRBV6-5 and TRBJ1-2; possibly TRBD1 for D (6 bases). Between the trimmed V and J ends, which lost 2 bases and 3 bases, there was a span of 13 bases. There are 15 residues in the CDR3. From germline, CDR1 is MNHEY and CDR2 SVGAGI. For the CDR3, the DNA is TGTGCCAGCAGTTACCGAAGACAGGTGGACTATGGCTACACCTTC. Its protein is CASSYRRQVDYGYTF.

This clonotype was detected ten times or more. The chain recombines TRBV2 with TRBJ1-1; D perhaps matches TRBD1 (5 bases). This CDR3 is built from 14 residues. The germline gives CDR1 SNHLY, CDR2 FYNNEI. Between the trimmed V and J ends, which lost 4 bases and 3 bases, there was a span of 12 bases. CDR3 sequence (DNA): TGTGCCAGCAGTGCGGTAGGGGTGGACACTGAAGCTTTCTTT. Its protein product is CASSAVGVDTEAFF.

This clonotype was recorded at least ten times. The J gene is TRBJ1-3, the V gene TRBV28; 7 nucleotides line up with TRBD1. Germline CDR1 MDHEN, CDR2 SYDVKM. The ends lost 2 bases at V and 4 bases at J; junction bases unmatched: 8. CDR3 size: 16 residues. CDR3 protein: CASSLPNLDRGNTIYF. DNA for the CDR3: TGTGCCAGCAGTTTACCCAATTTGGACAGGGGAAACACCATATATTTT.

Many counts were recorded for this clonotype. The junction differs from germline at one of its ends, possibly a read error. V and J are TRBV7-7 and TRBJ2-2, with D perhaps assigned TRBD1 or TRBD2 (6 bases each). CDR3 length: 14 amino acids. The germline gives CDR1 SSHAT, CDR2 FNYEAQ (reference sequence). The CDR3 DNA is TGTGCTAGCAGCCAAATACAGGGCGGCGGGGAGCTGTTCTTT. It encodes CASSQIQGGGELFF.

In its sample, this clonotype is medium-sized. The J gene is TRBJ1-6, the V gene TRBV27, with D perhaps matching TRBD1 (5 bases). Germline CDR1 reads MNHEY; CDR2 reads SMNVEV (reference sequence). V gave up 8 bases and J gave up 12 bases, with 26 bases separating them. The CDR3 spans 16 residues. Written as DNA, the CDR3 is TGTGCCAGCGGCCCAGAGACAGACGGCCCCTTCGGACCCCTCCACTTT. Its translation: CASGPETDGPFGPLHF.

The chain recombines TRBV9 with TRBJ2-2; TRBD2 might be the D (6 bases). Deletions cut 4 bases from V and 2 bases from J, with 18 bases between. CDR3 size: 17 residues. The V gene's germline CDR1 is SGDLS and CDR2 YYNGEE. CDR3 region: CASSPYFGTFNTGELFF. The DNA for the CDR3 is TGTGCCAGCAGCCCTTATTTCGGGACTTTTAACACCGGGGAGCTGTTTTTT.

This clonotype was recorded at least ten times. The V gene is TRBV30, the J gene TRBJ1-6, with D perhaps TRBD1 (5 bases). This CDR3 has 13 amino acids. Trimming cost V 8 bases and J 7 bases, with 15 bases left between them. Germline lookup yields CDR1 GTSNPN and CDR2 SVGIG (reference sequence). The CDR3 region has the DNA TGTGCCACCTCGACAGTAATCAATTCACCCCTCCACTTT. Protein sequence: CATSTVINSPLHF.

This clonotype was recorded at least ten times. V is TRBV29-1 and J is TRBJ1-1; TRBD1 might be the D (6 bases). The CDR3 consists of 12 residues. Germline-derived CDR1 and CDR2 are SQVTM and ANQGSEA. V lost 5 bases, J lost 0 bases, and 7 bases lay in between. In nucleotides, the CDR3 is TGCAGCGTTCACAGGGTGAACACTGAAGCTTTCTTT. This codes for CSVHRVNTEAFF.

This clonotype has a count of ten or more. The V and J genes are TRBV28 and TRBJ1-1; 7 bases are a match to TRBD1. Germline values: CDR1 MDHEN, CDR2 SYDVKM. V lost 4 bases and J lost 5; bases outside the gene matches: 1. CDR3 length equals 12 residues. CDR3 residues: CASSWGQTEAFF. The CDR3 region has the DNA TGTGCCAGCAGTTGGGGACAGACTGAAGCTTTCTTT.

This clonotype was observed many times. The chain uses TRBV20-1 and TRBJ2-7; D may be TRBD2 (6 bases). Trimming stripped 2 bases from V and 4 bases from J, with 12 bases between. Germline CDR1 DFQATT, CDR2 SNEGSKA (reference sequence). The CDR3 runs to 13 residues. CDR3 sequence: CSARTSNRYEQYF. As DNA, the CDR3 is TGCAGTGCTAGAACTAGCAACCGTTACGAGCAGTACTTC.

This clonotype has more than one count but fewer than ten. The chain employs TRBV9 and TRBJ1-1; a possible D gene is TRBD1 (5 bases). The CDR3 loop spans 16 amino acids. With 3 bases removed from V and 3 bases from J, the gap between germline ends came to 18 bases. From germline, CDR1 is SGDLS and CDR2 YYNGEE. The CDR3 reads CASSAGTGILDTEAFF. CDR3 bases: TGTGCCAGCAGCGCCGGGACCGGGATTTTGGACACTGAAGCTTTCTTT.

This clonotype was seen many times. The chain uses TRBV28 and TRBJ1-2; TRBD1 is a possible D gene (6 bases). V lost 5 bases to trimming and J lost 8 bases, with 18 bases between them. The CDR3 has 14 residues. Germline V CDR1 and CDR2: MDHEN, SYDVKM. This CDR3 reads CASSLTKQGGGYTF. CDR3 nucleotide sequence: TGTGCCAGCAGTCTTACGAAACAGGGCGGGGGCTACACCTTC.

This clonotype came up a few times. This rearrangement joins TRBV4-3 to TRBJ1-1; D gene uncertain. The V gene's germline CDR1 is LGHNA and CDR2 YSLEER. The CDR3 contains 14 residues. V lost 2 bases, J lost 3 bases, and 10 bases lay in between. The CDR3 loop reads CASSQLRADTEAFF. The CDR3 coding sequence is TGCGCCAGCAGCCAACTCCGGGCTGACACTGAAGCTTTCTTT.

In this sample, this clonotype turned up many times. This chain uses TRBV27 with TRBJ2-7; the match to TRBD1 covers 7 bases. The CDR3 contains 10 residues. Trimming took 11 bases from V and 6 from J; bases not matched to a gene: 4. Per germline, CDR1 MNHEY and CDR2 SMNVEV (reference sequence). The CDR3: CARAGGEQYF. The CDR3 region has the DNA TGTGCCCGAGCAGGGGGCGAGCAGTACTTC.

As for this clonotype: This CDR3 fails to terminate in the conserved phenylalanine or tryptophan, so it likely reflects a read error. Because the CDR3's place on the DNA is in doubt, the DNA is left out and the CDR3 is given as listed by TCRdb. The CDR3 sequence: CASSSGGNTGELFC. The rearrangement links TRBV19 to TRBJ2-2; TRBD1 is taken as the D call from the table, unchecked against the DNA. The CDR3 region is 14 residues in length, termini included. Germline CDR1 is LNHDA and CDR2 is SQIVND (reference sequence).

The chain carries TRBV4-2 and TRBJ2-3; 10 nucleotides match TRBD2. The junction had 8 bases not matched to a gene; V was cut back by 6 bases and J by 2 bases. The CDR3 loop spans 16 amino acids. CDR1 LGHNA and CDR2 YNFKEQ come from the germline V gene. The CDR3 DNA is TGTGCCAGCAGGTCTAGCGGGAGATCCACCACAGATACGCAGTATTTT. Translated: CASRSSGRSTTDTQYF.